Listed here is a single TCR beta chain. Participant age was roughly 18 to 89 years, and participants resided in around 24 US areas. Cohort placement rested on clinical history that participants reported themselves. Sequencing used immunoSEQ multiplex PCR; TCRdb keeps in-frame clones, though not all of them. In the table there are a few hundred thousand clones, 80% to 85% of which are singletons. This sample stems from a study of blood T cell repertoires in COVID-19. With V trimmed by 6 bases and J by 8 bases, 22 bases remained unmatched. The CDR3 length is 18 residues. The sequenced material came from PBMCs or T cells enriched from blood (not recorded which). The origin of this receptor is a woman in her thirties or forties who had recovered from COVID-19. The chain has TRBV23-1 and TRBJ2-5, with TRBD1 identical over 9 bases. TRBV23-1 is an ORF for which the function is uncertain. Here the CDR3 reads CASSGGQGWLDLRETQYF. CDR3 bases: TGCGCCAGCAGCGGCGGACAGGGGTGGCTAGATTTAAGAGAAACCCAGTACTTC.